One and the same sample provided the 19 T cell receptor beta chains below, sequenced in a study of T cells after yellow fever vaccination. TCRdb used MiXCR to reprocess the 5' RACE reads, holding one entry per CDR3 protein. The sample contains about 250,000 distinct CDR3 sequences, approximately 3.5% of which appear only once. This specimen was PBMCs, taken 15 days after the yellow fever booster vaccination. The receptors derive from a young man who received the YFV17D yellow fever vaccine.

There are many counts of this clonotype. This rearrangement joins TRBV18 to TRBJ2-5; D not certain. Germline V lookup: CDR1 KGHSH, CDR2 LQKENI. V was shortened by 2 bases and J by 0 bases, with 10 bases between the two germline ends. This CDR3 region has 15 residues. In DNA, the CDR3 is TGTGCCAGCTCACCAAACCCGGGCGACCAAGAGACCCAGTACTTC. As protein: CASSPNPGDQETQYF.

This clonotype was seen at least ten times. The CDR3: CASSSSGGFVTDTQYF. The CDR3 DNA reads TGTGCCAGCAGCTCAAGTGGTGGGTTTGTCACAGATACGCAGTATTTT. The genes are TRBV7-2 and TRBJ2-3; no reliable D call. The CDR3 is made up of 16 amino acids. Per germline, CDR1 SGHTA and CDR2 FQGNSA. V lost 4 bases to trimming and J lost 2 bases, with 16 bases between them.

The table lists this clonotype with many counts. The chain combines TRBV7-2 with TRBJ2-2; weak D call: TRBD1 (6 bases). Trimming took 2 bases from V and 3 from J, leaving 25 bases between them. Germline V gene lookup returns CDR1 SGHTA and CDR2 FQGNSA. The CDR3 sequence is 20 residues long. CDR3 coding DNA: TGTGCCAGCAGCTTATACGGCCCAGGGGTGTCTCATGAATACACCGGGGAGCTGTTTTTT. Amino acids: CASSLYGPGVSHEYTGELFF.

This clonotype was recorded many times. This chain connects TRBV6-2 or TRBV6-3 to TRBJ1-6; no firm D call. The germline gives CDR1 MNHEY, CDR2 SVGEGT. The CDR3 is 13 amino acids. V shed 10 bases and J shed 5 bases, with 12 bases lying between them. This CDR3 reads CATHSTNNSPLHF. The CDR3 DNA reads as TGTGCCACCCACTCTACGAATAATTCACCCCTCCACTTT.

This clonotype was seen at least ten times. V is TRBV6-5 and J is TRBJ2-7; maybe TRBD2 (5 bases). Germline lookup yields CDR1 MNHEY and CDR2 SVGAGI. The CDR3 runs to 13 residues. Trimming cost V 6 bases and J 2 bases, with 11 bases left between them. DNA of the CDR3: TGTGCCAGCAGGAGAGGGATGGCCTACGAGCAGTACGTC. Its translation is CASRRGMAYEQYV.

This clonotype was seen many times. The chain links TRBV5-1 to TRBJ2-1; 13 positions match TRBD2. Germline CDR1 and CDR2: SGHRS and YFSETQ. V shed 4 bases and J 8 bases; nucleotides not matched to a gene: 6. The CDR3 has 15 residues. CDR3 residues: CASSPGTSGVDEQFF. CDR3 sequence (DNA): TGCGCCAGCAGCCCGGGGACTAGCGGGGTAGATGAGCAGTTCTTC.

This clonotype was observed at least ten times. The J gene is TRBJ1-1, the V gene TRBV5-1; D may be TRBD1 (5 bases). In germline, CDR1 is SGHRS, CDR2 YFSETQ. V was shortened by 4 bases and J by 9 bases, with 19 bases between the two germline ends. The CDR3 is 14 amino acids. CDR3 sequence reads: CASSRGEPGRKAFF. Written as DNA, the CDR3 is TGCGCCAGCAGCCGAGGCGAGCCGGGACGTAAAGCTTTCTTT.

This clonotype was recorded many times. This sequence joins TRBV7-2 and TRBJ2-5, with D uncertain. Looked up from germline, CDR1 is SGHTA and CDR2 is FQGNSA. With 5 bases removed from V and 0 bases from J, the gap between germline ends came to 10 bases. The CDR3 runs to 14 residues. The CDR3 DNA follows: TGTGCCAGCAGCCTCAACCCGTACCAAGAGACCCAGTACTTC. Translating gives CASSLNPYQETQYF.

This clonotype has just a few counts. V usage is TRBV11-2 and J usage is TRBJ2-7, with a weak D call TRBD2 (5 bases). Germline-derived CDR1 and CDR2 are SGHAT and FQNNGV. The CDR3 covers 12 residues. The V gene lost 7 bases and the J gene lost 3 bases, with 10 bases spanning the gap. In nucleotides, the CDR3 is TGTGCCAGCACCTCGGGAAACTACGAGCAGTACTTC. Protein product: CASTSGNYEQYF.

This clonotype was counted many times. This chain connects TRBV5-5 to TRBJ2-1; unclear D gene. V lost 0 bases and J 9 bases, leaving 7 bases between the germline ends. The CDR3 runs to 12 residues. Germline lookup yields CDR1 SGHKS and CDR2 YYEKEE (reference sequence). This chain's CDR3 is CASSLEGFEQFF. As DNA, the CDR3 is TGTGCCAGCAGCTTGGAAGGGTTTGAGCAGTTCTTC.

At least ten counts were recorded for this clonotype. As DNA, the CDR3 is TGTGCCAGCCCGCCCCTAGTCCGAAACGAGCAGTACGTC. Translated, it gives CASPPLVRNEQYV. The chain links TRBV7-2 to TRBJ2-7; no clear D gene. The germline V gene has CDR1 SGHTA and CDR2 FQGNSA. V gave up 8 bases and J gave up 5 bases, with 16 bases separating them. The CDR3 is 13 amino acids.

This clonotype showed up many times. This sequence joins TRBV7-9 and TRBJ1-3, with D uncertain. Germline V CDR1 and CDR2: SEHNR, FQNEAQ (reference sequence). This CDR3 has 14 amino acids. Trimming shortened V by 4 bases and J by 4 bases, and 11 bases separated the two germline ends. The CDR3 sequence: CASSWELPGNTIYF. DNA for the CDR3: TGTGCCAGCAGCTGGGAGTTACCGGGAAACACCATATATTTT.

This clonotype was seen a few times. V and J are TRBV16 and TRBJ2-1, with TRBD2 matching 8 bases. This CDR3 spans 16 amino acids. CDR1 KGHSY and CDR2 FQNENV come from the germline V gene. With V trimmed by 2 bases and J by 10 bases, 13 bases remained unmatched. Written as DNA, the CDR3 is TGTGCCAGCAGCCAAATCGGGGGGGACATTACGGAAGAGCAGTTCTTC. Residues: CASSQIGGDITEEQFF.

Ten or more counts support this clonotype. The chain joins TRBV7-9 to TRBJ2-2, with D tentatively TRBD1 or TRBD2 (5 bases each). Germline-derived CDR1 and CDR2 are SEHNR and FQNEAQ (reference sequence). The CDR3 totals 14 residues. The ends were cut back, 4 bases at V and 6 bases at J, with 12 bases in the middle. The CDR3 sequence: CASSYLQGAGELFF. In nucleotides, the CDR3 is TGTGCCAGCAGCTACCTCCAGGGAGCCGGGGAGCTGTTTTTT. Combining the CDR3 with reference TRBV7-9 and TRBJ2-2 gives the whole variable domain DTGVSQNPRHKITKRGQNVTFRCDPISEHNRLYWYRQTLGQGPEFLTYFQNEAQLEKSRLLSDRFSAERPKGSFSTLEIQRTEQGDSAMYLCASSYLQGAGELFFGEGSRLTVL.

Ten or more counts support this clonotype. The gene calls are TRBV5-1 and TRBJ1-2; possible D gene TRBD1, 6 bases. V lost 0 bases, J lost 5 bases, and 11 bases lay in between. Per the germline V gene, CDR1 is SGHRS and CDR2 is YFSETQ. This CDR3 region has 14 residues. In DNA form, the CDR3 reads TGCGCCAGCAGCTTGGAGGCAGGGGTGTATGGCTACACCTTC. It codes for CASSLEAGVYGYTF.

This clonotype appeared a few times. V usage is TRBV5-1 and J usage is TRBJ1-2; 7 bases are a match to TRBD1. The CDR3 sequence is 13 residues long. With 4 bases clipped from V and 6 bases from J, the junction kept 6 bases outside the gene matches. Germline V lookup: CDR1 SGHRS, CDR2 YFSETQ. This chain's CDR3 is CASSPTGPDGYTF. DNA for the CDR3: TGCGCCAGCAGCCCGACAGGGCCCGATGGCTACACCTTC.

This clonotype was detected ten times or more. J is TRBJ2-7 and V is TRBV6-2 or TRBV6-3, with D hard to call. Between the trimmed V and J ends, which lost 4 bases and 4 bases, there was a span of 8 bases. The germline gives CDR1 MNHEY, CDR2 SVGEGT. CDR3 length equals 12 residues. Here the CDR3 reads CASSFTPYEQYF. As DNA, the CDR3 is TGTGCCAGCAGTTTCACCCCGTACGAGCAGTACTTC.

In this sample, this clonotype turned up many times. This chain uses TRBV28 with TRBJ1-2; TRBD1 matches at 8 bases. Looked up from germline, CDR1 is MDHEN and CDR2 is SYDVKM. V was clipped by 1 base and J by 3 bases; unmatched bases: 4. The CDR3 sequence is 15 residues long. The CDR3 reads CASSLFSTGDYGYTF. The CDR3, as DNA: TGTGCCAGCAGTTTATTCTCGACAGGGGACTATGGCTACACCTTC.

This clonotype has at least ten counts. This sequence joins TRBV29-1 and TRBJ1-1; D ambiguous. This CDR3 is 11 amino acids long. The germline gives CDR1 SQVTM, CDR2 ANQGSEA. Trimming took 8 bases from V and 0 from J, leaving 7 bases between them. CDR3 nucleotide sequence: TGCAGCTCGGACCTGAACACTGAAGCTTTCTTT. Translation: CSSDLNTEAFF. The full variable domain, its missing parts supplied by reference TRBV29-1 and TRBJ1-1, is SAVISQKPSRDICQRGTSLTIQCQVDSQVTMMFWYRQQPGQSLTLIATANQGSEATYESGFVIDKFPISRPNLTFSTLTVSNMSPEDSSIYLCSSDLNTEAFFGQGTRLTVV.